A selection of T cell receptor beta chains follows, all from one sample in a study of T cell changes during pregnancy in multiple sclerosis. Sequencing was performed with immunoSEQ multiplex PCR; in TCRdb, only in-frame clones are kept and a portion is missing. Among around 100,000 clones listed, more than 90% were seen once. The sample in question was peripheral blood, obtained in the second trimester of pregnancy. These receptors originate from a female donor with multiple sclerosis, enrolled in a pregnancy study. Each CDR3 is given with its conserved first and last residue. A D gene is named only where the DNA matches it firmly. Expanded clones are given a class, and other clones once, few, many or no size at all.

clone size: NA; V gene: TRBV28; D gene: NA; J gene: TRBJ2-7; CDR3 protein: CASSYESPYEQYF; CDR3 DNA: TGTGCCAGCAGTTACGAGAGCCCCTACGAGCAGTACTTC
clone size: NA; V gene: TRBV19; D gene: NA; J gene: TRBJ1-2; CDR3 protein: CASSKRDTRTRYGYTF; CDR3 DNA: TGTGCCAGTAGTAAACGGGACACCCGAACCCGCTATGGCTACACCTTC
clone size: NA; V gene: TRBV25-1; D gene: NA; J gene: TRBJ1-2; CDR3 protein: CASSGTKGGYTF; CDR3 DNA: TGTGCCAGCAGCGGGACTAAAGGGGGCTACACCTTC
clone size: once; V gene: TRBV30; D gene: NA; J gene: TRBJ1-5; CDR3 protein: CAWEPQGGDQPQHF; CDR3 DNA: TGTGCCTGGGAGCCTCAGGGCGGCGATCAGCCCCAGCATTTT
clone size: NA; V gene: TRBV9; D gene: TRBD2; J gene: TRBJ2-3; CDR3 protein: CASSVGPAPGGDTQYF; CDR3 DNA: TGTGCCAGCAGCGTAGGCCCAGCTCCCGGGGGGGATACGCAGTATTTT
clone size: NA; V gene: TRBV14; D gene: TRBD1; J gene: TRBJ1-4; CDR3 protein: CASSRSGTGEKLFF; CDR3 DNA: TGTGCCAGCAGCCGGTCCGGGACAGGAGAAAAACTGTTTTTT
clone size: NA; V gene: TRBV15; D gene: NA; J gene: TRBJ2-3; CDR3 protein: CATSSERDTQYF; CDR3 DNA: TGTGCCACCAGCAGTGAGAGGGATACGCAGTATTTT
clone size: once; V gene: TRBV5-1; D gene: TRBD1; J gene: TRBJ2-7; CDR3 protein: CASRWTGESEQYF; CDR3 DNA: TGCGCCAGCAGATGGACAGGGGAAAGCGAGCAGTACTTC
clone size: NA; V gene: TRBV9; D gene: NA; J gene: TRBJ1-2; CDR3 protein: CASNRDGCGYTF; CDR3 DNA: TGTGCCAGCAACAGGGACGGCTGTGGCTACACCTTC
clone size: NA; V gene: TRBV5-4; D gene: NA; J gene: TRBJ1-6; CDR3 protein: CASSLPGSDNSPLHF; CDR3 DNA: TGTGCCAGCAGCCTACCTGGCAGCGATAATTCACCCCTCCACTTT
clone size: NA; V gene: TRBV27; D gene: TRBD1; J gene: TRBJ1-4; CDR3 protein: CARRGQGPFWEKLFF; CDR3 DNA: TGTGCCAGGAGGGGACAGGGACCCTTTTGGGAAAAACTGTTTTTT
clone size: NA; V gene: TRBV27; D gene: NA; J gene: TRBJ1-2; CDR3 protein: CASSSQLGQVHGYTF; CDR3 DNA: TGTGCCAGCAGTTCGCAGCTGGGGCAGGTCCATGGCTACACCTTC
clone size: NA; V gene: TRBV6-1; D gene: NA; J gene: TRBJ1-3; CDR3 protein: CASRALTDSGNTIYF; CDR3 DNA: TGTGCCAGCAGGGCCTTAACAGACTCTGGAAACACCATATATTTT
clone size: NA; V gene: TRBV5-1; D gene: TRBD1; J gene: TRBJ1-1; CDR3 protein: CASSLMTGGNTEAFF; CDR3 DNA: TGCGCCAGCAGCTTAATGACAGGGGGGAACACTGAAGCTTTCTTT
clone size: NA; V gene: TRBV7-6; D gene: NA; J gene: TRBJ2-5; CDR3 protein: CASSSPRQAVRETQYF; CDR3 DNA: TGTGCCAGCAGCTCCCCTCGACAGGCGGTCCGGGAGACCCAGTACTTC
clone size: NA; V gene: TRBV2; D gene: TRBD1; J gene: TRBJ2-2; CDR3 protein: CASGFQQGNPGELFF; CDR3 DNA: TGTGCCAGCGGCTTCCAACAGGGGAACCCCGGGGAGCTGTTTTTT
clone size: NA; V gene: TRBV19; D gene: TRBD1; J gene: TRBJ1-2; CDR3 protein: CASSIDNVAVGTGNYGYTF; CDR3 DNA: TGTGCCAGTAGTATAGATAACGTGGCGGTCGGGACAGGGAACTATGGCTACACCTTC
clone size: NA; V gene: TRBV5-1; D gene: NA; J gene: TRBJ2-3; CDR3 protein: CASSLGQGNTDTQYF; CDR3 DNA: TGCGCCAGCAGCTTGGGGCAGGGGAACACAGATACGCAGTATTTT
clone size: NA; V gene: TRBV5-4; D gene: TRBD1; J gene: TRBJ2-1; CDR3 protein: CASSTGTETSREQFF; CDR3 DNA: TGTGCCAGCAGCACGGGGACAGAAACGTCCAGGGAGCAGTTCTTC
clone size: NA; V gene: TRBV9; D gene: TRBD1; J gene: TRBJ1-2; CDR3 protein: CASSVVDREFDGYTF; CDR3 DNA: TGTGCCAGCAGCGTAGTGGACAGGGAATTTGACGGCTACACCTTC
clone size: once; V gene: TRBV4-1; D gene: TRBD1; J gene: TRBJ1-2; CDR3 protein: CASSYDRGPNGYTF; CDR3 DNA: TGCGCCAGCAGTTACGACAGGGGCCCCAATGGCTACACCTTC
clone size: NA; V gene: TRBV5-6; D gene: NA; J gene: TRBJ1-3; CDR3 protein: CASSLLGDSGNTIYF; CDR3 DNA: TGTGCCAGCAGCTTGCTCGGTGACTCTGGAAACACCATATATTTT
clone size: NA; V gene: TRBV15; D gene: NA; J gene: TRBJ1-5; CDR3 protein: CATSRFGQRDSNQPQHF; CDR3 DNA: TGTGCCACCAGCAGGTTTGGACAGAGGGATAGCAATCAGCCCCAGCATTTT
clone size: NA; V gene: TRBV19; D gene: NA; J gene: TRBJ1-1; CDR3 protein: CARRGTEAFF; CDR3 DNA: TGTGCCAGGAGGGGGACTGAAGCTTTCTTT
clone size: NA; V gene: TRBV28; D gene: NA; J gene: TRBJ1-1; CDR3 protein: CASSLMGGAFF; CDR3 DNA: TGTGCCAGCAGTTTAATGGGAGGAGCTTTCTTT
clone size: NA; V gene: TRBV6-5; D gene: NA; J gene: TRBJ2-7; CDR3 protein: CASSYGQGGYEQYF; CDR3 DNA: TGTGCCAGCAGTTACGGGCAGGGAGGCTACGAGCAGTACTTC
clone size: NA; V gene: TRBV7-6; D gene: TRBD1; J gene: TRBJ2-2; CDR3 protein: CASSPGTGKGNTGELFF; CDR3 DNA: TGTGCCAGCAGTCCCGGGACAGGGAAGGGGAACACCGGGGAGCTGTTTTTT
clone size: NA; V gene: TRBV5-4; D gene: NA; J gene: TRBJ2-3; CDR3 protein: CASSSTGTDTQYF; CDR3 DNA: TGTGCCAGCAGCTCGACAGGCACAGATACGCAGTATTTT
clone size: NA; V gene: TRBV9; D gene: NA; J gene: TRBJ1-3; CDR3 protein: CASSVASSGNTIYF; CDR3 DNA: TGTGCCAGCAGCGTAGCGAGCTCTGGAAACACCATATATTTT
clone size: NA; V gene: TRBV5-1; D gene: NA; J gene: TRBJ2-3; CDR3 protein: CASSIWGSTDTQYF; CDR3 DNA: TGCGCCAGCAGCATCTGGGGCAGCACAGATACGCAGTATTTT
clone size: NA; V gene: TRBV30; D gene: NA; J gene: TRBJ2-6; CDR3 protein: CAWCKDFSGANVLTF; CDR3 DNA: TGTGCCTGGTGCAAGGACTTCTCTGGGGCCAACGTCCTGACTTTC
clone size: NA; V gene: TRBV7-9; D gene: NA; J gene: TRBJ2-3; CDR3 protein: CASSSGGGYTDTQYF; CDR3 DNA: TGTGCCAGCAGCTCGGGCGGGGGCTACACAGATACGCAGTATTTT
clone size: NA; V gene: TRBV27; D gene: NA; J gene: TRBJ1-1; CDR3 protein: CASYYQGGLYTEAFF; CDR3 DNA: TGTGCCAGCTACTACCAGGGAGGGCTATACACTGAAGCTTTCTTT
clone size: NA; V gene: TRBV9; D gene: TRBD1; J gene: TRBJ1-1; CDR3 protein: CASSLLGTGDAFF; CDR3 DNA: TGTGCCAGCAGCCTCCTTGGGACAGGGGACGCTTTCTTT
clone size: NA; V gene: TRBV30; D gene: TRBD1; J gene: TRBJ1-4; CDR3 protein: CAWSGGRPGTVHRGNEKLFF; CDR3 DNA: TGTGCCTGGAGTGGAGGGAGACCCGGGACAGTCCACCGCGGGAATGAAAAACTGTTTTTT
clone size: few; V gene: TRBV6-1; D gene: NA; J gene: TRBJ1-1; CDR3 protein: CASRETVNTEAFF; CDR3 DNA: TGTGCCAGCAGGGAGACAGTGAACACTGAAGCTTTCTTT
clone size: NA; V gene: TRBV6-5; D gene: TRBD1; J gene: TRBJ1-1; CDR3 protein: CASTPDRGLTEAFF; CDR3 DNA: TGTGCCAGCACTCCCGACAGGGGGCTCACTGAAGCTTTCTTT
clone size: NA; V gene: TRBV6-1; D gene: NA; J gene: TRBJ1-2; CDR3 protein: CASSEQGTYGYTF; CDR3 DNA: TGTGCCAGCAGTGAGCAGGGCACATATGGCTACACCTTC
clone size: NA; V gene: TRBV18; D gene: TRBD1; J gene: TRBJ1-1; CDR3 protein: CASSRQGIGAFF; CDR3 DNA: TGTGCCAGCTCTCGACAGGGAATCGGGGCTTTCTTT
clone size: NA; V gene: TRBV2; D gene: NA; J gene: TRBJ2-7; CDR3 protein: CASADDSYYEQYF; CDR3 DNA: TGTGCCAGCGCCGATGACAGCTACTACGAGCAGTACTTC
clone size: once; V gene: TRBV27; D gene: NA; J gene: TRBJ1-1; CDR3 protein: CASSRTMRSFMNTEAFF; CDR3 DNA: TGTGCCAGCAGTCGCACGATGAGGTCGTTCATGAACACTGAAGCTTTCTTT
clone size: NA; V gene: TRBV6-6; D gene: NA; J gene: TRBJ2-3; CDR3 protein: CAEAGQITDTQYF; CDR3 DNA: TGTGCCGAGGCGGGACAGATCACAGATACGCAGTATTTT
clone size: NA; V gene: TRBV14; D gene: NA; J gene: TRBJ1-1; CDR3 protein: CASSQVVGTEAFF; CDR3 DNA: TGTGCCAGCAGCCAAGTTGTCGGTACTGAAGCTTTCTTT
clone size: many; V gene: TRBV5-1; D gene: TRBD2; J gene: TRBJ2-5; CDR3 protein: CASSLGGGRETQYF; CDR3 DNA: TGCGCCAGCAGCTTGGGCGGGGGACGAGAGACCCAGTACTTC
clone size: NA; V gene: TRBV25-1; D gene: NA; J gene: TRBJ2-7; CDR3 protein: CASSRGGEQYF; CDR3 DNA: TGTGCCAGCAGTAGGGGGGGCGAGCAGTACTTC
clone size: NA; V gene: TRBV11-2; D gene: NA; J gene: TRBJ1-1; CDR3 protein: CASSLRGGGTEAFF; CDR3 DNA: TGTGCCAGCAGCTTAAGGGGCGGCGGCACTGAAGCTTTCTTT
clone size: NA; V gene: TRBV7-2; D gene: NA; J gene: TRBJ2-5; CDR3 protein: CASSPAGVQETQYF; CDR3 DNA: TGTGCCAGCAGCCCAGCTGGAGTTCAAGAGACCCAGTACTTC